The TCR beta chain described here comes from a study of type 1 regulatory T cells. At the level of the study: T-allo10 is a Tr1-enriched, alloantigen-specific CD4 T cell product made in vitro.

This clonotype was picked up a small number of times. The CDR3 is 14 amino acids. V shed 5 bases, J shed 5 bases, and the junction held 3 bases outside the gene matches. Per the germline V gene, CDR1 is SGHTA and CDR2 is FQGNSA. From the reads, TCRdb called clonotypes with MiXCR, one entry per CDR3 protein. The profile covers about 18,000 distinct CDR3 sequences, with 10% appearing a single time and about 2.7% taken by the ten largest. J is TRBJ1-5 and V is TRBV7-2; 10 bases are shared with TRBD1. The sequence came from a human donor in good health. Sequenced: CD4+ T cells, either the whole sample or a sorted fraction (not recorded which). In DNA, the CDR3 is TGTGCCAGCAGCCGCGGGACAGGGGATCAGCCCCAGCATTTT. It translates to CASSRGTGDQPQHF.